Listed below are T cell receptor beta chains from one sample, sequenced in a study of beta chain features in type 1 diabetes. Measured with immunoSEQ multiplex PCR; TCRdb has only the in-frame clones, and not every one. Of hundreds of thousands of clones in the sample, 13% to 15% were seen once. Sequences were obtained from naive CD4+ T cells from blood. Receptor source: a young man with type 1 diabetes. Both conserved end residues are part of each CDR3. The D gene is left open where the match is weak. The size entry is marked missing in some rows and otherwise reads once, few, many or a size class.

size,V,J,D,CDR3,DNA
.,TRBV9,TRBJ1-5,.,CASSVGWQQPQHF,TGTGCCAGCAGCGTAGGGTGGCAACAGCCCCAGCATTTT
.,TRBV9,TRBJ2-7,TRBD2,CASSVGGAGSYEQYF,TGTGCCAGCAGCGTAGGAGGAGCGGGATCTTACGAGCAGTACTTC
.,TRBV4-2,TRBJ2-1,TRBD1,CASSQDGTAIYNEQFF,TGTGCCAGCAGCCAAGACGGGACAGCTATCTACAATGAGCAGTTCTTC
.,TRBV27,TRBJ1-1,.,CASSLSPGENTEAFF,TGTGCCAGCAGTTTATCACCAGGGGAGAACACTGAAGCTTTCTTT
.,TRBV30,TRBJ1-5,TRBD1,CAWTTGQGSQPQHF,TGTGCCTGGACCACTGGACAGGGGTCTCAGCCCCAGCATTTT
.,TRBV19,TRBJ1-1,.,CASSRLTPGTEAFF,TGTGCCAGTAGTCGACTCACTCCGGGGACTGAAGCTTTCTTT
few,TRBV5-1,TRBJ2-5,.,CASTMGPGSGSETQYF,TGCGCCAGCACTATGGGGCCCGGGAGTGGCTCAGAGACCCAGTACTTC
few,TRBV19,TRBJ2-2,TRBD2,CASSIAGGNTGELFF,TGTGCCAGTAGTATAGCGGGAGGGAACACCGGGGAGCTGTTTTTT
.,TRBV5-1,TRBJ1-5,TRBD1,CASSWTGGINQPQHF,TGCGCCAGCAGCTGGACAGGGGGTATCAATCAGCCCCAGCATTTT
few,TRBV15,TRBJ1-4,.,CATSRDRGGANEKLFF,TGTGCCACCAGCAGAGATCGCGGCGGGGCTAATGAAAAACTGTTTTTT
.,TRBV7-9,TRBJ2-3,TRBD1,CASSSSRDREDTDTQYF,TGTGCCAGCAGCTCGTCCCGGGACAGAGAAGACACAGATACGCAGTATTTT
.,TRBV29-1,TRBJ2-6,.,CSVEVFRGRTGANVLTF,TGCAGCGTTGAAGTTTTTAGGGGTCGGACTGGGGCCAACGTCCTGACTTTC
.,TRBV25-1,TRBJ1-5,.,CASSEYGNQPQHF,TGTGCCAGCAGTGAATACGGGAATCAGCCCCAGCATTTT
few,TRBV28,TRBJ2-1,.,CASNQGTGYNEQFF,TGTGCCAGCAATCAGGGGACCGGCTACAATGAGCAGTTCTTC
few,TRBV9,TRBJ1-3,.,CASSLDSISGNTIYF,TGTGCCAGCAGCCTAGACAGCATTTCTGGAAACACCATATATTTT
few,TRBV7-3,TRBJ2-1,TRBD2,CASSLARGTFNEQFF,TGTGCCAGCAGCTTAGCGCGGGGGACGTTCAATGAGCAGTTCTTC
.,TRBV4-3,TRBJ2-2,TRBD2,CASSQQPLAGQNTNTGELFF,TGCGCCAGCAGCCAACAACCTCTAGCGGGACAAAATACGAACACCGGGGAGCTGTTTTTT
few,TRBV5-8,TRBJ1-1,.,CASSLGGLNTEAFF,TGTGCCAGCAGCTTGGGAGGATTGAACACTGAAGCTTTCTTT
.,TRBV5-4,TRBJ1-3,.,CASRADGNTIYF,TGTGCCAGCAGGGCGGATGGAAACACCATATATTTT
.,TRBV19,TRBJ2-2,.,CASSYPTNGELFF,TGTGCCAGTAGCTACCCTACCAACGGGGAGCTGTTTTTT
few,TRBV4-2,TRBJ1-1,.,CASSQAVGDTEAFF,TGTGCCAGCAGCCAAGCCGTGGGCGACACTGAAGCTTTCTTT
few,TRBV25-1,TRBJ2-1,TRBD2,CASSGHASGSLVAEQFF,TGTGCCAGCAGTGGACACGCTAGCGGGAGCCTTGTTGCTGAGCAGTTCTTC
few,TRBV30,TRBJ2-1,.,CAWSGRRFSYNEQFF,TGTGCCTGGAGTGGTCGTCGGTTCTCCTACAATGAGCAGTTCTTC
.,TRBV18,TRBJ1-1,.,CASSPDRNGAEAFF,TGTGCCAGCTCACCAGACAGGAATGGAGCTGAAGCTTTCTTT
.,TRBV29-1,TRBJ2-1,TRBD2,CSVGGGGTDEQFF,TGCAGCGTTGGGGGCGGGGGGACGGATGAGCAGTTCTTC
.,TRBV13,TRBJ2-7,.,CASSLGGRSEQYF,TGTGCCAGCAGCTTAGGCGGTCGAAGCGAGCAGTACTTC
.,TRBV19,TRBJ1-2,TRBD1,CASRSTPGGTGNYGYTF,TGTGCCAGTAGATCGACCCCAGGGGGGACAGGGAACTATGGCTACACCTTC
.,TRBV10-3,TRBJ2-1,TRBD1,CAISRGTGVPYNEQFF,TGTGCCATCAGCCGGGGGACAGGAGTTCCCTACAATGAGCAGTTCTTC
.,TRBV5-6,TRBJ2-7,.,CASSLRDEQYF,TGTGCCAGCAGCTTGAGAGACGAGCAGTACTTC
.,TRBV7-2,TRBJ1-2,.,CASSPQGLLTPYGYTF,TGTGCCAGCAGCCCCCAGGGGCTCCTAACGCCCTATGGCTACACCTTC
few,TRBV28,TRBJ1-4,.,CASSLQTTNEKLFF,TGTGCCAGCAGTTTACAAACAACTAATGAAAAACTGTTTTTT
few,TRBV2,TRBJ1-5,.,CASSDVREQPQHF,TGTGCCAGCAGTGATGTGAGGGAACAGCCCCAGCATTTT
.,TRBV27,TRBJ2-2,.,CASSLYQATNTGELFF,TGTGCCAGCAGTTTATACCAGGCGACGAACACCGGGGAGCTGTTTTTT
few,TRBV5-1,TRBJ1-1,TRBD1,CASNDRGISTEAFF,TGCGCCAGCAACGACAGGGGGATAAGTACTGAAGCTTTCTTT
few,TRBV9,TRBJ2-3,TRBD2,CASSVGLAGGVDTQYF,TGTGCCAGCAGCGTAGGACTAGCGGGAGGTGTCGATACGCAGTATTTT
few,TRBV29-1,TRBJ2-5,TRBD2,CSSRLAGGETQYF,TGCAGCAGCCGACTAGCGGGAGGCGAGACCCAGTACTTC
few,TRBV2,TRBJ1-3,.,CASSAEVHSGNTIYF,TGTGCCAGCAGTGCAGAGGTCCACTCTGGAAACACCATATATTTT
few,TRBV7-3,TRBJ1-1,TRBD1,CASSSGTANTEAFF,TGTGCCAGCAGCTCCGGGACAGCGAACACTGAAGCTTTCTTT
few,TRBV19,TRBJ2-5,.,CATSRGETQYF,TGTGCCACTTCACGAGGGGAGACCCAGTACTTC
.,TRBV7-9,TRBJ2-1,TRBD2,CASSSGLVVGNEQFF,TGTGCCAGCAGCTCGGGACTAGTTGTAGGCAATGAGCAGTTCTTC
few,TRBV7-8,TRBJ2-1,.,CASSALSGRYNEQFF,TGTGCCAGCAGCGCCCTAAGCGGGCGGTACAATGAGCAGTTCTTC